This T cell receptor (beta chain) derives from a study of T cell changes during pregnancy in multiple sclerosis. The protocol was immunoSEQ multiplex PCR, while the TCRdb copy is restricted to in-frame clones and leaves out a portion. Altogether roughly 50,000 clones are present, 91% being singletons, with the ten largest covering approximately 1.1%. The count of this clone is one. V was shortened by 5 bases and J by 1 base, with 9 bases between the two germline ends. CDR3 size: 13 residues. Germline V gene data show CDR1 as MNHEY and CDR2 as SVGAGI. This chain connects TRBV6-5 to TRBJ2-7; D is unresolved. The sequenced sample was peripheral blood, obtained after pregnancy. The sequence was collected from a female donor in good health, enrolled as a control in a pregnancy study. The CDR3 region is CASSQADSYEQYF. CDR3 bases: TGTGCCAGCAGTCAGGCCGATTCCTACGAGCAGTACTTC.